This T cell receptor (beta chain) was recorded in a study of T-cell reconstitution after alpha-beta-depleted transplantation in children. This clonotype was detected many times. The antigen remains undetermined. This CDR3 region has 15 residues. Trimming stripped 4 bases from V and 6 bases from J, with 16 bases between. Whole-study findings and limits: Reportedly, alpha-beta T cells present about two months post-transplant originated from several hundred expanded clones of graft origin.

Library preparation (for TCRbeta) was performed with unique molecular identifiers. MiXCR, applied by TCRdb to the PCR reads, yields one record per CDR3 protein. The data show 670,000 or so distinct CDR3 sequences, with approximately 14% seen just once and about 0.77% held by the top ten. This receptor was obtained from a girl aged 2-9 years with congenital amegakaryocytic thrombocytopenia, due to receive a stem cell transplant. The rearrangement links TRBV12-3 or TRBV12-4 to TRBJ1-3; D not certain. The input for sequencing was PBMCs, taken before TCRalphabeta/CD19-depleted stem cell transplant. The CDR3 spells CASSSEGFWENTIYF. CDR3 sequence (DNA): TGTGCCAGCAGTTCCGAAGGTTTTTGGGAAAACACCATATATTTT.